The entry that follows covers one TCR beta chain sequence. As yet, its antigen is unknown. Trimming at V came to 3 bases and at J to 4 bases, leaving 12 bases not matched to a gene. This CDR3 spans 16 amino acids. Germline V CDR1 and CDR2: MNHEY, SVGAGI. About 100,000 TCR templates underwent assay in every sample. TCRdb's copy holds only in-frame clones and misses some; the assay was immunoSEQ multiplex PCR. The top ten hold about 1.2% of the sample, which has about 100,000 clones, less than 95% seen once. These data are taken from a study of siplizumab effects on memory and regulatory T cells. Findings of the study overall: Alloreactive clones mapping to unstimulated subsets formed only a minor fraction. No functional test confirmed suppression by proliferating siplizumab-culture Tregs. Siplizumab caused a significant drop in alloreactive sequences traceable to unstimulated CD4+ memory cells.

This chain uses TRBV6-5 with TRBJ2-7; 7 nucleotides line up with TRBD1. The receptor comes from a human donor in good health. The sequenced material came from non-Treg CD4+ T cells sorted from blood. The CDR3 region is CASSYLPRGQQYEQYF. CDR3 nucleotides: TGTGCCAGCAGTTATCTTCCCCGGGGACAGCAGTACGAGCAGTACTTC.